One T cell receptor (beta chain) is described in this entry. It has no known antigen specificity. No qualities accompany the bases; no much larger clone lies one base away. V sheds 5 bases and J sheds 6 bases, leaving 14 bases between their ends. From the cysteine through the phenylalanine, the CDR3 covers 13 amino acids. Here the CDR3 DNA is all that survives: 39 bases in frame from base 1. As encoded in the germline V gene, CDR1 is MNHEY while CDR2 is SVGAGI. The entry originates in a study of blood T cell repertoires in COVID-19 (TCRdb year 2020). Some background on the complete study: Samples covering the acute and convalescent phases of COVID-19 were provided by collaborators in the United States, Italy and Spain. The prospective study material was composed of cDNA or gDNA derived from T cells, B-cell-depleted T cells, or PBMCs. Subjects who had been exposed to COVID-19, were actively infected with it, or had recovered from it provided the deeply sampled blood TCRbeta repertoires that made up the dataset. The repertoires were released in a freely available public database meant as a resource for research on the immune response to SARS-CoV-2. Samples were obtained from the ongoing ImmuneRACE study (first 160 participants) and from roughly 1,300 subjects provided by 6 global collaborators. The sample metadata nearly always contained a de-identified subject ID, COVID-19 status, age in years and sex. Where available, HLA class I and class II types were taken from metadata supplied by the sample provider and were not determined by assay-based typing.

Each collaborating institution followed its own protocols to collect whole blood in K2EDTA tubes. For TCRbeta analysis, collaborators shipped samples as frozen whole blood, isolated PBMCs, or DNA extracted from either of those sample types. TCRbeta CDR3 regions were amplified from genomic DNA by means of the immunoSEQ Assay, a bias-controlled multiplex PCR. As for the authors' bioinformatics: The number of nucleated cells in each sample was estimated from the amplification of reference gene primers within the assay. To quantify the absolute abundance of each unique TCRbeta CDR3 rearrangement, sequence reads were collapsed and filtered. For each sample, productive Simpson clonality was calculated as the square root of Simpson's diversity index over productive rearrangements. Here the immuneACCESS table is served through TCRdb, limited to in-frame sequences with V and J called. Missing clones are a known gap in these copies; in checked studies unresolved V genes cover under half, and the rest lacks a known reason. From that table come the V and J calls and clone size; the DNA was used to work out D and trimming. The table for this sample lists about 190,000 clones; roughly 85% of them were counted only once. About 22% of the sample lies in the top ten.

Results and caveats for the whole study, not just this receptor: How much clinical and demographic metadata was included differed by source and by participant, and the metadata was provided uncurated.

Sequencing was done on a sample of peripheral blood. The rearrangement joined TRBV6-5 to TRBJ2-7; TRBD2 is a weak D gene call, 5 bases matching. This TCR derives from a man aged 55 to 70 with active or convalescent COVID-19. The DNA reads as follows: TGTGCCAGCAGTACGGGGAGTCGTAGCGAGCAGTACTTC. This translates into CASSTGSRSEQYF.